Below are 12 T cell receptor beta chains sequenced from a single sample in a study of T cells after yellow fever vaccination. TCRdb reprocessed the 5' RACE reads with MiXCR, giving one entry per CDR3 protein. The data hold 100,000 to 150,000 distinct CDR3 sequences, with 15% observed a single time. Material: CD8+ T cells sorted from PBMCs, obtained 5 days after the yellow fever booster vaccination. The receptors were gathered from a man younger than 35 who received the YFV17D yellow fever vaccine.

In its sample, this clonotype was seen many times. V gene TRBV5-1 combines with J gene TRBJ2-4, with a tentative D call TRBD1 (5 bases). The CDR3 sequence is 16 residues long. Germline CDR1 reads SGHRS; CDR2 reads YFSETQ. V lost 0 bases, J lost 5 bases, and 15 bases lay in between. The DNA of the CDR3 is TGCGCCAGCAGCTTGGGGGGCAGGGCCCGTCAAAACATTCAGTACTTC. Protein product: CASSLGGRARQNIQYF.

A few counts support this clonotype. The rearrangement joins TRBV18 to TRBJ2-7, with TRBD2 as a possible D gene (7 bases). The V and J ends lost 4 bases and 0 bases respectively, with 13 bases between them. CDR1 is KGHSH, CDR2 LQKENI, per germline. This CDR3 region has 15 residues. The CDR3 DNA sequence: TGTGCCAGCTCACAGGAGGCGGGGGCCTCCTACGAGCAGTACTTC. Translation: CASSQEAGASYEQYF.

The chain's CDR3 is CASSNRGGAGGEQYF. The CDR3 nucleotides are TGCGCCAGCAGCAACCGCGGTGGAGCGGGGGGCGAGCAGTACTTC. This sequence joins TRBV5-1 and TRBJ2-7; 9 bases fit TRBD2. V lost 4 bases to trimming and J lost 6 bases; unmatched junction nucleotides: 11. Germline CDR1 reads SGHRS; CDR2 reads YFSETQ. The CDR3 is made up of 15 amino acids. The variable domain in full, completed from reference TRBV5-1 and TRBJ2-7, reads KAGVTQTPRYLIKTRGQQVTLSCSPISGHRSVSWYQQTPGQGLQFLFEYFSETQRNKGNFPGRFSGRQFSNSRSEMNVSTLELGDSALYLCASSNRGGAGGEQYFGPGTRLTVT.

CDR3 region: CAIMDDPNTEAFF. CDR3 DNA sequence: TGTGCCATCATGGACGACCCGAACACTGAAGCTTTCTTT. V gene TRBV10-3 combines with J gene TRBJ1-1; D not certain. Looked up from germline, CDR1 is ENHRY and CDR2 is SYGVKD. CDR3 length equals 13 residues. V was cut by 7 bases and J by 1 base, with 10 bases left in between.

There are a few counts of this clonotype. CDR3 protein: CASSSAGTPTEQYF. The CDR3 bases are TGTGCCAGCAGCTCCGCTGGGACCCCGACAGAGCAGTACTTC. V and J are TRBV11-2 and TRBJ2-7; D may correspond to TRBD1 or TRBD2 (5 bases each). The CDR3 covers 14 residues. CDR1 SGHAT and CDR2 FQNNGV come from the germline V gene. The V gene lost 4 bases and the J gene lost 7 bases, with 17 bases spanning the gap.

This clonotype appeared many times. The CDR3 reads CSHWGTKGNEQFF. The CDR3 nucleotides read TGCAGTCATTGGGGGACCAAAGGCAATGAGCAGTTCTTC. The J gene is TRBJ2-1, the V gene TRBV29-1; either TRBD1 or TRBD2 may fit D (5 bases each). Germline V CDR1 and CDR2: SQVTM, ANQGSEA. CDR3 length equals 13 residues.

This clonotype was seen ten or more times. The CDR3 DNA follows: TGTGCCAGCAGCCAATCGGTCCAGGGCTCGTCCTACGAGCAGTACGTC. Amino acids: CASSQSVQGSSYEQYV. The chain joins TRBV16 to TRBJ2-7; D perhaps matches TRBD1 (5 bases). The CDR3 is 16 residues long. From germline, CDR1 is KGHSY and CDR2 FQNENV. Trimming removed 0 bases from V and 1 base from J, with 13 bases in between.

This sequence joins TRBV29-1 and TRBJ2-7, with unresolved D. The CDR3 sequence is 10 residues long. The germline V gene has CDR1 SQVTM and CDR2 ANQGSEA. With 7 bases removed from V and 5 bases from J, the gap between germline ends came to 9 bases. DNA of the CDR3: TGCAGCGCCGCAGATCACGAGCAGTACGTC. Encoded protein: CSAADHEQYV.

The chain employs TRBV6-2 or TRBV6-3 and TRBJ2-2, with D hard to call. Trimming stripped 6 bases from V and 9 bases from J, with 8 bases between. The CDR3 runs 11 residues. Germline CDR1 is MNHEY and CDR2 is SVGEGT. For the CDR3, the DNA is TGTGCCAGCAGCCGTGCACGGGAGCTGTTTTTT. The encoded protein is CASSRARELFF.

This clonotype has more than one count but fewer than ten. The chain joins TRBV4-1 to TRBJ2-1, with D possibly matching TRBD2 (7 bases). Per the germline V gene, CDR1 is MGHRA and CDR2 is YSYEKL. CDR3 length equals 14 residues. V was trimmed by 1 base and J by 9 bases, leaving 13 bases between them. The CDR3 region is CASSQGGGGGEQFF. DNA for the CDR3: TGCGCCAGCAGCCAAGGGGGAGGGGGTGGTGAGCAGTTCTTC.

This clonotype was picked up a small number of times. This chain connects TRBV11-2 to TRBJ2-1; 11 positions match TRBD2. V was pared by 2 bases and J by 8 bases, with 2 bases of the junction left unmatched. Germline loops: CDR1 SGHAT, CDR2 FQNNGV. The CDR3 length is 14 residues. CDR3 in amino acids: CASSLLAGGYEQFF. As DNA, the CDR3 is TGTGCCAGCAGCTTACTAGCGGGGGGTTATGAGCAGTTCTTC.

This clonotype was recorded at least ten times. The chain recombines TRBV28 with TRBJ1-1; D not certain. Germline loops: CDR1 MDHEN, CDR2 SYDVKM. The CDR3 covers 14 residues. Trimming shortened V by 3 bases and J by 7 bases, and 15 bases separated the two germline ends. CDR3 in amino acids: CASSFLRGSSEAFF. The CDR3, as DNA: TGTGCCAGCAGTTTTCTACGGGGTAGTAGTGAAGCTTTCTTT.